This TCR beta chain was sequenced for a study of blood T cell repertoires in COVID-19. Study background: Samples taken during acute and convalescent COVID-19 were collected in the United States, Italy and Spain.

This clone is a singleton in its sample. Methods used by the authors: From reference gene primer amplification, estimates of nucleated cell counts were derived. Libraries were prepared by immunoSEQ multiplex PCR; TCRdb keeps only in-frame clonotypes and omits some of them. Clonal size and the V and J genes are those of that table, whereas D and trimming came from the DNA. Among some 430,000 clones listed, about 90% were seen once. Germline V gives CDR1 SNHLY, CDR2 FYNNEI. The CDR3 is 12 residues long. The ends were cut back, 3 bases at V and 7 bases at J, with 10 bases in the middle. Across about two dozen US areas, participants ranged in age from roughly 18 to 95 years. In Cohort 3, a recovered donor had either two negative PCRs, clearance, or symptom resolution.

The rearrangement uses TRBV2 and TRBJ2-7; TRBD1 is a possible D gene (5 bases). This clonotype originated in a man between 18 and 29 years old who had recovered from COVID-19. The sequencing input was PBMCs or T cells enriched from blood (not recorded which). This chain's CDR3 is CASSDRAEEQYF. The CDR3 DNA follows: TGTGCCAGCAGTGACAGGGCGGAGGAGCAGTACTTC. The entire variable domain, with the rest obtained from reference TRBV2 and TRBJ2-7, is as follows: EPEVTQTPSHQVTQMGQEVILRCVPISNHLYFYWYRQILGQKVEFLVSFYNNEISEKSEIFDDQFSVERPDGSNFTLKIRSTKLEDSAMYFCASSDRAEEQYFGPGTRLTVT.